The sample holds many counts of the clone carrying this T cell receptor (beta chain). This entry belongs to a study of regulatory T cells in long-lasting Graves disease. V lost 4 bases and J lost 6, with 11 bases in between. CDR1 is SGHDT and CDR2 is YYEEEE in the germline V gene. The CDR3 consists of 14 residues. Time point specified: newly diagnosed GD, antithyroid drugs for less than 3 months. The TCR library was made from RNA extracted from PBMCs. Relying on iRepertoire HTBI primers and Arm-PCR of CDR3 regions, the team built TCR beta libraries. TCRdb reprocessed the multiplex PCR reads with MiXCR, giving one entry per CDR3 protein. Of roughly 400,000 distinct CDR3 sequences detected, about 15% appear once; the ten largest clones hold about 7.6%. In addition, the sample was reused for a study of T cells in Graves' hyperthyroidism and ophthalmopathy.

This sequence was found in a woman aged 40 to 50 with Graves disease. The V gene is TRBV5-6, the J gene TRBJ1-6; a possible D gene is TRBD1 (5 bases). The material was peripheral blood mononuclear cells (PBMCs), obtained at new diagnosis, from a patient treated with antithyroid drugs. CDR3 nucleotides: TGTGCCAGCAGCCCGGGACTGCCTAATTCACCCCTCCACTTT. It encodes CASSPGLPNSPLHF.